This T cell receptor (beta chain) was documented in a study of cytomegalovirus exposure and HLA in healthy donors. For the study at large: Samples from HLA-typed donors yielded 65 million to 90 million unique TCRs in an early data release. Of the donors genotyped, about 410 in all, over 80% fell in the Caucasian-associated ancestry cluster.

The primer mix had 60 Vbeta and 13 Jbeta primers. This table comes from immunoSEQ multiplex PCR, and its TCRdb copy is limited to in-frame clones, with some not included. The table lists about 160,000 clones, around four fifths of them singletons. Overall study results and limits: Later analysis showed TCR association rates varying by HLA locus, highest for DRB1 and lowest for HLA-C.

With V trimmed by 5 bases and J by 3 bases, 6 bases remained unmatched. The CDR3 loop spans 18 amino acids. Germline V gene data show CDR1 as PRHDT and CDR2 as FYEKMQ (reference sequence). Each donor was healthy, and each was a bone marrow donor. In regard to this clone: Its antigen is currently unknown.

The rearrangement uses TRBV13 and TRBJ2-2, with TRBD2 matching over 16 bases. Sequenced input: PBMCs. This clonotype originated in a woman aged 25 to 39 in good health and CMV-seronegative. The chain's CDR3 is CASSGTSGGAWDTGELFF. The CDR3 DNA reads as TGTGCCAGCAGCGGGACTAGCGGGGGGGCCTGGGACACCGGGGAGCTGTTTTTT.